This T cell receptor (beta chain) was captured in a study of regulatory T cells in long-lasting Graves disease. Study-level findings and limits: Relative to newly diagnosed Graves' patients, persistent ones had lower TCR diversity.

V lost 4 bases and J 7 bases, leaving 12 bases between the germline ends. The CDR3 loop spans 12 amino acids. Germline CDR1 reads SGHRS; CDR2 reads YFSETQ. Time point indicated: newly diagnosed GD, antithyroid drugs for less than 3 months. From PBMCs, RNA was extracted and then used to make the TCR library. Arm-PCR of CDR3 regions and iRepertoire HTBI primers were used to build TCR beta libraries. TCRdb redid the calling of the multiplex PCR reads with MiXCR, one entry per CDR3 protein. The sample carries over 450,000 distinct CDR3 sequences, about 11% recorded once. This clonotype occurred a few times. The antigen is undetermined. The sample was also linked to a second study, of T cells in Graves' hyperthyroidism and ophthalmopathy. This second study notes: Graves' hyperthyroidism showing no ophthalmopathy progression within 18 months was considered stable.

The sequencing here drew on peripheral blood mononuclear cells (PBMCs), taken at new diagnosis, from a patient treated with antithyroid drugs. The genes are TRBV5-1 and TRBJ2-7; D remains ambiguous. This sequence originates from a woman aged 25-40 years with Graves disease. The CDR3, as DNA: TGCGCCAGCAGCAACTACCTTCGGGAGCAGTACTTC. Amino acid sequence: CASSNYLREQYF.